This T cell receptor delta chain was obtained from a study of gamma-delta chains in newborns, infants, children. Study background: Microbial exposure reportedly drives polyclonal innate γδ T cell expansion after birth.

TCRdb used CATT to re-call clones from the reads. This sample has 5,000 or so delta-chain clones, with roughly 3.3% found just once. Between the trimmed V and J ends, which lost 5 bases and 0 bases, there was a span of 13 bases. Germline CDR1 and CDR2: TSWWSYY and QGS. This CDR3 has 15 residues. This clone was counted a few times. This clonotype was obtained from a child who was a newborn, infant or young child, either healthy, febrile or measles-vaccinated (not recorded which). The sequencing sample was made of blood. V usage is TRDV1 and J usage is TRDJ1; no firm D call. The CDR3 reads CALGIYQKYTDKLIF. CDR3 coding DNA: TGTGCTCTTGGGATTTACCAGAAGTACACCGATAAACTCATCTTT.